This TCR beta chain was obtained from a study of siplizumab effects on memory and regulatory T cells. Study-level points and caveats: Suppressive function of proliferating Tregs from siplizumab cultures was not confirmed. It seemed that naive T cells were more diverse than memory cells and were major contributors to the alloresponse. Mappable alloreactive CD4+ clones averaged approximately 69% Treg-derived with siplizumab versus roughly 30% in controls.

This CDR3 is built from 13 residues. CDR1 SGHTA and CDR2 FQGTGA come from the germline V gene. The ends were cut back, 5 bases at V and 6 bases at J, with 11 bases in the middle. A note on this clone: Its cognate antigen is unknown.

Data came from immunoSEQ multiplex PCR; TCRdb stores just in-frame clones and leaves some out. The sample yields some 80,000 clones, more than 85% seen once. J is TRBJ2-1 and V is TRBV7-3, with D perhaps being TRBD1 or TRBD2 (5 bases each). The sequencing sample was made of CD8+ T cells sorted from blood. The clonotype comes from a human donor in good health. CDR3 residues: CASSLGAGNEQFF. For the CDR3, the DNA is TGTGCCAGCAGCCTAGGGGCGGGCAATGAGCAGTTCTTC.